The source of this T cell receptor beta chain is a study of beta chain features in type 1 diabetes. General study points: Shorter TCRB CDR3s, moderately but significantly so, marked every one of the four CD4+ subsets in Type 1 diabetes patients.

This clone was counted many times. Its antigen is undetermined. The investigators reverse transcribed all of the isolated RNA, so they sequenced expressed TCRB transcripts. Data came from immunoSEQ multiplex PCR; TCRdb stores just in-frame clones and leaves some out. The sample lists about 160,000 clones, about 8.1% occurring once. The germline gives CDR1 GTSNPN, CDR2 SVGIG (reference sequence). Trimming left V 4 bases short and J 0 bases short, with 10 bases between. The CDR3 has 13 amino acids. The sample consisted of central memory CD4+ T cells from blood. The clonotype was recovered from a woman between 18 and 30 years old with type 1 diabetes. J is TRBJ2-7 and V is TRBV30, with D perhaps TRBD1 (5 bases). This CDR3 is CAWNRLSSYEQYF. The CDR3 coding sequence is TGTGCCTGGAACAGGTTGAGCTCCTACGAGCAGTACTTC. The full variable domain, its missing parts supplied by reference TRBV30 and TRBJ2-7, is SQTIHQWPATLVQPVGSPLSLECTVEGTSNPNLYWYRQAAGRGLQLLFYSVGIGQISSEVPQNLSASRPQDRQFILSSKKLLLSDSGFYLCAWNRLSSYEQYFGPGTRLTVT.